This T cell receptor beta chain was identified during a study of OX40 agonist ivuxolimab in advanced cancers. Study details: Patients undergoing dose escalation presented with hepatocellular carcinoma, melanoma, renal cell or head and neck cancer.

Assay: immunoSEQ multiplex PCR; the TCRdb copy retains only in-frame clones and omits some. The sample shows 30,000 to 45,000 clones, 75% to 90% of them seen only once. About this clone itself: Antigen unknown.

CDR1 LGHNA and CDR2 YNFKEQ come from the germline V gene. The V and J ends lost 0 bases and 4 bases respectively, with 4 bases between them. CDR3 length equals 12 residues. Findings and limits, study-wide: The study found among the lowest clonal expansion in partial responders at 0.1-3.0 mg/kg.

The material was CD4+ or CD8+ T cells sorted from blood, obtained in a trial of the OX40 agonist ivuxolimab. This TCR was recovered from an adult with an advanced solid tumor such as melanoma, head and neck, liver or kidney cancer. The gene calls are TRBV4-2 and TRBJ2-7; D call uncertain. The CDR3 sequence: CASSQDGYEQYF. The CDR3 DNA reads as TGTGCCAGCAGCCAAGATGGGTACGAGCAGTACTTC.